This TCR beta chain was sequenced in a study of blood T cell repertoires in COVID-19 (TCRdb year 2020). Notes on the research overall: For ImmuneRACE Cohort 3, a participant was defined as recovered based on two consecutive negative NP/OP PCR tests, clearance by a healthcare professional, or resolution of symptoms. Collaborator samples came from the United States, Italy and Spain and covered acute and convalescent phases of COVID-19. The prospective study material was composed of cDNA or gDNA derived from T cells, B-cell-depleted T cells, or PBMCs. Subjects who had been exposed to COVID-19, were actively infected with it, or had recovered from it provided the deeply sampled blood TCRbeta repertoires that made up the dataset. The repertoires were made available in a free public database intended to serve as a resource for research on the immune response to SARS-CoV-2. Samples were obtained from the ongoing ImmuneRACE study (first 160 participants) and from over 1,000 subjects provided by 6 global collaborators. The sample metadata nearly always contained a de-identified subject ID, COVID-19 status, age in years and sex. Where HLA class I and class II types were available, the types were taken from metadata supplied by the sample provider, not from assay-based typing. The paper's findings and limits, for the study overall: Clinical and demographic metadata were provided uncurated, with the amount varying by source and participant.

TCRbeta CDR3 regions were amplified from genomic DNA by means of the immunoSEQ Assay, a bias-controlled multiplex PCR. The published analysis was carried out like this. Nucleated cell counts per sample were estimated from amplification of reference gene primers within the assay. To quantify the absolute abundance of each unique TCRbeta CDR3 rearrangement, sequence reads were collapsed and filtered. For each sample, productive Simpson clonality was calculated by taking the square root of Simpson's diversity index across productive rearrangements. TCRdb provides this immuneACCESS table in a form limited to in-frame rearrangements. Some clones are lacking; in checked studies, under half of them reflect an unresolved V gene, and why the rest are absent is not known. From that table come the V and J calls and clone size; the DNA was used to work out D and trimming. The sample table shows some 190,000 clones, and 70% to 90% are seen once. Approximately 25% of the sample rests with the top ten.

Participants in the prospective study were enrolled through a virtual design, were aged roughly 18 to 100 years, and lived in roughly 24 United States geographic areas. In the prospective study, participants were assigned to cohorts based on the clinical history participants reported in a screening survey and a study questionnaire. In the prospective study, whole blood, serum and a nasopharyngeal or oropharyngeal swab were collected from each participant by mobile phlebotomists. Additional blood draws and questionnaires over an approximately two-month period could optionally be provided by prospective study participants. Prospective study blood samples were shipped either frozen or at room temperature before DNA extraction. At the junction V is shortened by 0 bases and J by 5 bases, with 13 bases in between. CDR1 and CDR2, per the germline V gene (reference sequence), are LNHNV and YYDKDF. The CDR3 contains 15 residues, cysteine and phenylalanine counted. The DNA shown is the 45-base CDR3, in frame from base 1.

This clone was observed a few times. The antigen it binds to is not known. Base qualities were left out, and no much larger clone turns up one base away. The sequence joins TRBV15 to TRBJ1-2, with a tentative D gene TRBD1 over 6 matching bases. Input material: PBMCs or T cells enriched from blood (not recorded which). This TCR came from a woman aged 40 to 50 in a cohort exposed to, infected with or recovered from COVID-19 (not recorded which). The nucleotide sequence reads TGTGCCACCAGCAGAGATCAGGGGTCAGGGTATGGCTACACCTTC. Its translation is CATSRDQGSGYGYTF. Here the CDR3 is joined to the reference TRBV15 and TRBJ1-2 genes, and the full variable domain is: DAMVIQNPRYQVTQFGKPVTLSCSQTLNHNVMYWYQQKSSQAPKLLFHYYDKDFNNEADTPDNFQSRRPNTSFCFLDIRSPGLGDTAMYLCATSRDQGSGYGYTFGSGTRLTVV.